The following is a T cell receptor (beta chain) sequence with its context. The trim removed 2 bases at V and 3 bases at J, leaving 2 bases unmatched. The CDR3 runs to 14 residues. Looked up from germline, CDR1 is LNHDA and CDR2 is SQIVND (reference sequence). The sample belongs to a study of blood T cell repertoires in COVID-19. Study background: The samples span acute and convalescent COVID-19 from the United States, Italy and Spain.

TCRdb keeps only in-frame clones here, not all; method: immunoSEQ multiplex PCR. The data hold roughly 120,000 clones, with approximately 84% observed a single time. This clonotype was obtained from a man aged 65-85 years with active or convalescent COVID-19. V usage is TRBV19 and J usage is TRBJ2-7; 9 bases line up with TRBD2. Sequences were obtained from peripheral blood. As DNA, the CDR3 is TGTGCCAGTAGTATATTAGCGGGGGACTACGAGCAGTACTTC. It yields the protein CASSILAGDYEQYF.